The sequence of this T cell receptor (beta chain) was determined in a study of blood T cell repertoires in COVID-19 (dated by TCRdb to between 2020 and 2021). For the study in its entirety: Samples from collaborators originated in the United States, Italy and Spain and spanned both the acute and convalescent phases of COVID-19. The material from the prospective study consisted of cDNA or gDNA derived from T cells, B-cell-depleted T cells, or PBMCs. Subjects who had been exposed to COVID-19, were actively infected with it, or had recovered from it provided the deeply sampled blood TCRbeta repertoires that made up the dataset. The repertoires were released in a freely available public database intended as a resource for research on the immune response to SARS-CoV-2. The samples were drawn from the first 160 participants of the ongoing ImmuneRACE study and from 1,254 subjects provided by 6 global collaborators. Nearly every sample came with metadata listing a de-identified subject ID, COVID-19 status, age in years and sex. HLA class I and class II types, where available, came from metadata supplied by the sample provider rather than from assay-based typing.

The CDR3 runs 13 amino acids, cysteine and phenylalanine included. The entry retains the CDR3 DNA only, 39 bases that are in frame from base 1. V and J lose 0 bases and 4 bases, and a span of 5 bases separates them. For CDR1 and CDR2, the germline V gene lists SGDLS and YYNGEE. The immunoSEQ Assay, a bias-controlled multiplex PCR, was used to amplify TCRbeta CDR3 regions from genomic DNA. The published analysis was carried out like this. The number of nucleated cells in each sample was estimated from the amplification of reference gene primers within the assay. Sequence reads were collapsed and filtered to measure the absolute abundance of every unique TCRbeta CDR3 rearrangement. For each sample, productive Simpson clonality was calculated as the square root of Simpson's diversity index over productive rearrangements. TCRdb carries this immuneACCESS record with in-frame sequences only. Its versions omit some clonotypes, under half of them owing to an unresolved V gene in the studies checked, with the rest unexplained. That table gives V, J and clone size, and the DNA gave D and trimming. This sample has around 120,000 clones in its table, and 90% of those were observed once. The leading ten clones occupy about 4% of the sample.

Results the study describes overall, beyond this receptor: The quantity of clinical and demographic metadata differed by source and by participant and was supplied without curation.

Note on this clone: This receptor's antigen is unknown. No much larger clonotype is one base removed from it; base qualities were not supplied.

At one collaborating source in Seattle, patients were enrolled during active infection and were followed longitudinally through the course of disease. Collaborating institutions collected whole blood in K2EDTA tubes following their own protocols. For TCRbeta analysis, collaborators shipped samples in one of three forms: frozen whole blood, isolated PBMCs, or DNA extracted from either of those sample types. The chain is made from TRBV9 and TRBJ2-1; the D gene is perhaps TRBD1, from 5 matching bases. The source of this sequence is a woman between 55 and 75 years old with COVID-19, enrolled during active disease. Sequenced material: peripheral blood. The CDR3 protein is CASSVGQYNEQFF. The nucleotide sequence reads TGTGCCAGCAGCGTAGGACAGTACAATGAGCAGTTCTTC.